This T cell receptor (beta chain) was sequenced in a study of regulatory T cells in long-lasting Graves disease. General study points: Lower TCR diversity characterized persistent Graves' patients relative to newly diagnosed patients. Segments TRBV28, TRBJ1-2 and TRBJ2-5 showed preferential usage in persistent disease. Analyses excluded thyroid tissue, covering peripheral blood alone.

Time point reported: persistent/refractory GD, antithyroid drugs over 5 years with positive TRAb. There was RNA extracted from PBMCs, and the TCR library was made from it. CDR3-region Arm-PCR and iRepertoire HTBI primers produced the TCR beta libraries. TCRdb re-derived calls from the multiplex PCR reads in MiXCR, one entry per CDR3 protein. The sample yields some 330,000 distinct CDR3 sequences, 20% to 25% seen once. From germline, CDR1 is DFQATT and CDR2 SNEGSKA (reference sequence). V lost 2 bases and J lost 8, with 9 bases in between. CDR3 length: 12 residues. This clonotype was detected many times. Its antigen remains unidentified.

The sequence was collected from a woman aged 40 to 55 with Graves disease. This chain connects TRBV20-1 to TRBJ1-4; D gene unclear. The sequencing used peripheral blood mononuclear cells (PBMCs), collected when the disease was refractory, from a patient treated with antithyroid drugs. The CDR3 DNA follows: TGCAGTGCTAGATCTCGGGAGGAAAAACTGTTTTTT. This gives the protein CSARSREEKLFF.